One and the same sample provided the 32 T cell receptor beta chains below, sequenced in a study of T cells expressing NK-cell markers. TCRdb reanalyzed the 5' RACE reads and collapses them to one entry per CDR3 protein, without DNA. The specimen's table records roughly 350,000 distinct CDR3 sequences. Sequencing was carried out using blood T cells: a sorted CD56 or NKG2C T cell subset, CD4+ or CD8+ T cells, or bulk PBMC T cells (not recorded which). Every receptor here comes from a man aged 18-69 years in good health.

The chain employs TRBV3-1 and TRBJ1-5; lacking DNA, the TRBD1 call made by TCRdb goes unchecked. The length of the CDR3 is 14 residues. The germline gives CDR1 LGHDT, CDR2 YNNKEL (reference sequence). CDR3 region: CASSHRGLNQPQHF.

The genes are TRBV28 and TRBJ2-1; TCRdb picks TRBD2, but there is no DNA to check that call. Germline-derived CDR1 and CDR2 are MDHEN and SYDVKM. The CDR3 has 15 amino acids. The CDR3 reads CASSLYSGGSNEQFF.

The gene calls are TRBV7-9 and TRBJ1-5; with no DNA, the TCRdb D assignment of TRBD1 cannot be verified. Germline V gene lookup returns CDR1 SEHNR and CDR2 FQNEAQ (reference sequence). The CDR3 is made up of 16 amino acids. The CDR3 is CASSLGDRISNQPQHF.

The J gene is TRBJ2-5, the V gene TRBV7-7; absent DNA, TCRdb's TRBD2 call cannot be checked. Looked up from germline, CDR1 is SSHAT and CDR2 is FNYEAQ (reference sequence). The CDR3 is 15 residues long. CDR3: CASSLGPSGGETQYF.

The genes are TRBV28 and TRBJ1-3; TCRdb reports TRBD1, a call that lacks DNA to check it against. This CDR3 is 15 amino acids long. Germline V lookup: CDR1 MDHEN, CDR2 SYDVKM. The CDR3 reads CASSRGGAGGNTIYF. Full variable domain (missing parts from reference TRBV28 and TRBJ1-3): DVKVTQSSRYLVKRTGEKVFLECVQDMDHENMFWYRQDPGLGLRLIYFSYDVKMKEKGDIPEGYSVSREKKERFSLILESASTNQTSMYLCASSRGGAGGNTIYFGEGSWLTVV.

The rearrangement uses TRBV11-1 and TRBJ1-1; TCRdb proposes TRBD1, but this gene call is untestable without DNA. The CDR3 is 15 residues long. Germline values: CDR1 SGHAT, CDR2 FQDESV (reference sequence). The CDR3 spells CASSYNRDMNTEAFF.

The chain links TRBV3-1 to TRBJ2-1; TCRdb's D call of TRBD1 is untestable without DNA. The CDR3 is 13 amino acids. The germline V gene encodes CDR1 LGHDT and CDR2 YNNKEL (reference sequence). This CDR3 reads CASSPLRPGEQFF.

This chain joins TRBV24-1 and TRBJ2-2; TCRdb's D call of TRBD1 is untestable without DNA. The CDR3 is 14 residues long. Germline V gene lookup returns CDR1 KGHDR and CDR2 SFDVKD. CDR3 amino acids: CATSVSGGTGELFF.

The V call is TRBV6-1, the J call TRBJ1-5; TCRdb returns TRBD1, unconfirmable since there is no DNA. This CDR3 is built from 14 residues. Germline assignment: CDR1 MNHNS and CDR2 SASEGT. The CDR3 is CASSEGGGHQPQHF.

This rearrangement joins TRBV20-1 to TRBJ1-2; TCRdb indicates TRBD1, and absent DNA this call remains unverified. The germline V gene encodes CDR1 DFQATT and CDR2 SNEGSKA (reference sequence). This CDR3 contains 13 residues. CDR3 residues: CSAKGLKDYGYTF.

The chain couples TRBV20-1 to TRBJ1-2; TCRdb lists TRBD1, though no DNA is available to test this call. This CDR3 is 14 amino acids long. CDR1 and CDR2 from the germline V gene are DFQATT and SNEGSKA (reference sequence). CDR3 region: CSASSPRDSYGYTF.

This chain joins TRBV7-9 and TRBJ1-4; TCRdb outputs TRBD1, but without DNA this stays unchecked. Per the germline V gene, CDR1 is SEHNR and CDR2 is FQNEAQ (reference sequence). The CDR3 contains 15 residues. CDR3 residues: CASSFRGDTNEKLFF.

V usage is TRBV24-1 and J usage is TRBJ2-3; the D call from TCRdb, TRBD2, cannot be confirmed without DNA. Germline V gene lookup returns CDR1 KGHDR and CDR2 SFDVKD. The CDR3 extends over 17 amino acids. The CDR3 here is CATSDGPGGFGTDTQYF.

V and J are TRBV12-3 or TRBV12-4 and TRBJ2-1; checking the TCRdb D call of TRBD1 is not possible without DNA. CDR3 length: 17 residues. The CDR3 reads CASSGGRRGILNNEQFF.

This sequence joins TRBV5-1 and TRBJ2-3; TCRdb lists TRBD2, though no DNA is available to test this call. The CDR3 consists of 14 residues. Per germline, CDR1 SGHRS and CDR2 YFSETQ. The CDR3 sequence is CASSLDRGGDTQYF.

The rearrangement joins TRBV12-3 or TRBV12-4 to TRBJ2-1; the D call of TRBD1 rests on TCRdb alone, since no DNA is present to check it. This CDR3 region has 15 residues. CDR3 protein: CASSSGQGGNNEQFF.

The chain is built from TRBV14 and TRBJ1-1. This CDR3 comprises 15 residues. The germline gives CDR1 SGHDN, CDR2 FVKESK. The CDR3 protein is CASSQPGQFSAEAFF.

V and J are TRBV29-1 and TRBJ1-1; TCRdb indicates TRBD1, and absent DNA this call remains unverified. The CDR3 extends over 15 amino acids. The germline V gene encodes CDR1 SQVTM and CDR2 ANQGSEA. The CDR3 loop reads CSVTDRGRRGTEAFF.

The chain uses TRBV28 and TRBJ1-2; as DNA is missing, the TRBD1 call by TCRdb cannot be tested. The germline CDR1 and CDR2 sequences are MDHEN and SYDVKM. The CDR3 has 13 residues. This CDR3 is CASRNSGGGGYTF.

The rearrangement joins TRBV5-5 to TRBJ1-6. The germline CDR1 and CDR2 sequences are SGHKS and YYEKEE (reference sequence). The CDR3 has 15 amino acids. Here the CDR3 reads CASSLELRPNSPLHF.

The chain couples TRBV19 to TRBJ2-3; TCRdb lists TRBD1, though no DNA is available to test this call. Germline V gene sequence: CDR1 LNHDA, CDR2 SQIVND (reference sequence). The CDR3 runs to 16 residues. CDR3 protein: CASSIRPPVTADTQYF.

The rearrangement links TRBV25-1 to TRBJ1-4; there is no DNA to check the TCRdb D call of TRBD1. The germline CDR1 and CDR2 sequences are MGHDK and SYGVNS. The CDR3 loop spans 15 amino acids. The chain's CDR3 is CASSRQGATNEKLFF.

This chain uses TRBV5-1 with TRBJ1-4. The CDR3 extends over 13 amino acids. From germline, CDR1 is SGHRS and CDR2 YFSETQ. CDR3 region: CASSVGPNEKLFF.

CDR3 in amino acids: CASSYQGQAGSGYEQYF. The rearrangement uses TRBV6-5 and TRBJ2-7; the D call of TRBD2 rests on TCRdb alone, since no DNA is present to check it. CDR3 length: 17 residues. Germline CDR1 MNHEY, CDR2 SVGAGI.

The chain joins TRBV7-2 to TRBJ2-3; the TCRdb D gene call, TRBD2, has no DNA to confirm it. CDR1 SGHTA and CDR2 FQGNSA come from the germline V gene. The CDR3 is 16 amino acids. The CDR3 reads CASSLAQRGMTDTQYF. The full variable domain, in which reference TRBV7-2 and TRBJ2-3 provide the parts outside the CDR3, is GAGVSQSPSNKVTEKGKDVELRCDPISGHTALYWYRQSLGQGLEFLIYFQGNSAPDKSGLPSDRFSAERTGGSVSTLTIQRTQQEDSAVYLCASSLAQRGMTDTQYFGPGTRLTVL.

The chain joins TRBV19 to TRBJ2-4; TCRdb picks TRBD1, but there is no DNA to check that call. Germline loops: CDR1 LNHDA, CDR2 SQIVND (reference sequence). The CDR3 is 16 residues long. The CDR3 sequence: CASSKNRELTKNIQYF.

The rearrangement uses TRBV12-3 or TRBV12-4 and TRBJ1-5; the D gene TCRdb calls, TRBD1, cannot be checked with no DNA. The CDR3 has 15 residues. Here the CDR3 reads CASSPGQGNNQPQHF.

This chain links TRBV7-8 with TRBJ2-1. This CDR3 contains 15 residues. CDR1 is SGHVS, CDR2 FQNEAQ, per germline. CDR3 amino acids: CASSLEDGLYNEQFF.

CDR3 protein: CASSPTASITDTQYF. The chain carries TRBV5-1 and TRBJ2-3; TCRdb's D call of TRBD1 is untestable without DNA. The CDR3 has 15 amino acids. From germline, CDR1 is SGHRS and CDR2 YFSETQ.

The chain employs TRBV3-1 and TRBJ2-3; the TCRdb D gene call, TRBD2, has no DNA to confirm it. CDR1 is LGHDT, CDR2 YNNKEL, per germline (reference sequence). The CDR3 sequence is 18 residues long. Here the CDR3 reads CASSQGRLAGRSTDTQYF.

This rearrangement joins TRBV2 to TRBJ2-2; TCRdb lists TRBD2, though no DNA is available to test this call. The CDR3 has 15 residues. In germline, CDR1 is SNHLY, CDR2 FYNNEI. CDR3 residues: CASKGPSGGIGELFF.

V usage is TRBV12-3 or TRBV12-4 and J usage is TRBJ2-7; TCRdb selects TRBD1, and the lack of DNA leaves this call unchecked. This CDR3 is 15 amino acids long. CDR3 residues: CASSSRTGTTYEQYF.